A selection of T cell receptor beta chains follows, all from one sample in a study of shared clonotypes between healthy human individuals. The protocol was immunoSEQ multiplex PCR, while the TCRdb copy is restricted to in-frame clones and leaves out a portion. The profile shows around 510,000 clones, around 96% of them singletons. Sample: naive CD4+ T cells sorted from blood. The receptors were sampled from a woman in her 30s in good health. Both conserved end residues are part of each CDR3. D genes are given only for firm matches. Clone size, where shown, is once, few, many, or a class for clones that have expanded.

j_call v_call clone_size d_call cdr3_aa cdr3_nt
TRBJ2-7 TRBV10-1 . TRBD2 CASSDIAGNSEQYF TGCGCCAGCAGTGACATAGCGGGAAACTCCGAGCAGTACTTC
TRBJ2-7 TRBV7-9 . . CASSLSTYTHEQYF TGTGCCAGCAGCTTATCCACCTACACCCACGAGCAGTACTTC
TRBJ2-2 TRBV27 . . CATSYRVNTGELFF TGTGCCACCTCTTACAGGGTCAACACCGGGGAGCTGTTTTTT
TRBJ2-1 TRBV11-2 . TRBD1 CASSWAQDRFYNEQFF TGTGCCAGCAGCTGGGCCCAGGACAGGTTCTACAATGAGCAGTTCTTC
TRBJ2-3 TRBV9 . TRBD2 CASSDATSGHTDTQYF TGTGCCAGCAGCGATGCGACTAGCGGGCACACAGATACGCAGTATTTT
TRBJ2-4 TRBV28 . TRBD2 CASSLGGSGRNIQYF TGTGCCAGCAGTTTAGGGGGGAGCGGGAGGAACATTCAGTACTTC
TRBJ2-7 TRBV19 . . CATAQSNLVGPFGEQYF TGTGCCACAGCACAATCGAACCTAGTTGGACCATTCGGTGAGCAGTACTTC
TRBJ2-7 TRBV9 . TRBD2 CASSQSGRGEQYF TGTGCCAGCAGCCAAAGCGGGAGAGGCGAGCAGTACTTC
TRBJ1-2 TRBV7-9 . . CASSYENHGYTF TGTGCCAGCAGCTACGAAAACCATGGCTACACCTTC
TRBJ2-7 TRBV4-1 . . CASSQDMGFGYEQYF TGCGCCAGCAGCCAAGATATGGGGTTTGGCTACGAGCAGTACTTC
TRBJ1-1 TRBV29-1 . TRBD1 CSVENPGQYTEAFF TGCAGCGTAGAAAACCCGGGACAGTACACTGAAGCTTTCTTT
TRBJ2-5 TRBV12-5 . . CASGLGTLQETQYF TGTGCTAGTGGGCTAGGGACTCTACAAGAGACCCAGTACTTC
TRBJ2-1 TRBV6-4 . . CASSESRGNEQFF TGTGCCAGCAGTGAATCGAGGGGCAATGAGCAGTTCTTC
TRBJ2-4 TRBV6-5 . . CASSLQGGKNIQYF TGTGCCAGCAGTTTACAGGGTGGCAAAAACATTCAGTACTTC
TRBJ2-7 TRBV7-2 . TRBD2 CASSGSGLAGVEQYF TGTGCCAGCAGCGGATCGGGACTAGCGGGAGTGGAGCAGTACTTC
TRBJ2-1 TRBV19 . TRBD1 CASSRDRVGEQFF TGTGCCAGTAGTCGGGACAGGGTCGGGGAGCAGTTCTTC
TRBJ1-1 TRBV28 . . CASSQGFQGNTEAFF TGTGCCAGCAGTCAGGGGTTTCAAGGGAACACTGAAGCTTTCTTT
TRBJ2-7 TRBV7-2 once . CASSLYGTSSFKQYF TGTGCCAGCAGCTTATACGGTACTAGTTCTTTTAAGCAGTACTTC
TRBJ2-1 TRBV19 . TRBD2 CASSIDFAVGRREGLSDEQFF TGTGCCAGTAGTATAGATTTCGCGGTCGGACGGCGGGAGGGCCTTTCGGATGAGCAGTTCTTC
TRBJ2-7 TRBV29-1 . . CSAQGDSYEQYF TGCAGCGCCCAGGGAGACTCCTACGAGCAGTACTTC
TRBJ2-3 TRBV27 . . CASSLWAGTVLSDTQYF TGTGCCAGCAGTTTATGGGCCGGGACTGTGCTGTCGGATACGCAGTATTTT
TRBJ2-1 TRBV19 . . CASSTQGGYNEQFF TGTGCCAGTAGTACGCAGGGGGGCTACAATGAGCAGTTCTTC